The 13 T cell receptor beta chains below all came from one sample that was sequenced in a study of blood T cell repertoires in COVID-19 (dated by TCRdb to between 2020 and 2021). Library preparation was by the immunoSEQ multiplex PCR assay. Drawn from immuneACCESS, this table holds only the in-frame rearrangements with V and J called that TCRdb kept. Clones are partly lost; checked studies trace under half to an unresolved V gene and leave the rest unexplained. For this sample the table gives about 270,000 clones, of which 82% were detected only once. The ten largest account for 3.1% of the sample. Sequenced sample: peripheral blood. These receptors came from a woman in her late teens or twenties with acute or convalescent COVID-19.

This clone came up a few times. The rearrangement links TRBV7-8 to TRBJ2-3; 10 positions match TRBD2. Germline CDR1 reads SGHVS; CDR2 reads FQNEAQ. The CDR3 covers 16 residues. V gave up 2 bases and J gave up 8 bases; unmatched junction bases: 10. Here the CDR3 reads CASSLITSGTSGTQYF. Here the CDR3 DNA reads TGTGCCAGCAGCTTAATCACTAGCGGGACATCTGGTACGCAGTATTTT.

The chain has TRBV18 and TRBJ2-1, with 9 positions matching TRBD2. With V trimmed by 1 base and J by 8 bases, 9 bases remained unmatched. The CDR3 extends over 16 amino acids. CDR1 and CDR2 (germline): KGHSH, LQKENI. The CDR3 bases are TGTGCCAGCTCACCACGGAATAGCGGGAGCAGGGATGAGCAGTTCTTC. Its translation is CASSPRNSGSRDEQFF.

This clone was found once. The chain couples TRBV7-8 to TRBJ2-2, with 10 positions matching TRBD1. The V gene's germline CDR1 is SGHVS and CDR2 FQNEAQ. The CDR3 sequence is 16 residues long. Trimming took 4 bases from V and 2 from J; bases not matched to a gene: 4. CDR3 DNA sequence: TGTGCCAGCAGCTCGACAGGGGGCTCAAACACCGGGGAGCTGTTTTTT. Protein product: CASSSTGGSNTGELFF.

This sequence joins TRBV3-1 (or the pseudogene TRBV3-2) and TRBJ2-7, with TRBD2 identical over 7 bases. The V gene's germline CDR1 is LGHDT and CDR2 YNNKEL (reference sequence). The CDR3 loop spans 14 amino acids. V was pared by 1 base and J by 3 bases, with 3 bases of the junction left unmatched. Written as DNA, the CDR3 is TGTGCCAGCAGCCAAGGGGGAGGGTACTACGAGCAGTACTTC. This encodes CASSQGGGYYEQYF.

A note on this clone: The junction departs from the called germline gene at one end, perhaps through a read error. Other DNA variants within this sample encode the same CDR3. The rearrangement links TRBV5-1 to TRBJ1-1, with D unclear. CDR1 and CDR2 (germline): SGHRS, YFSETQ. The CDR3 covers 16 residues. This CDR3 is CASSLIAGIKNTEAFF. The CDR3 nucleotides are TGCGCCAGTAGCTTGATCGCAGGCATCAAGAACACTGAAGCTTTCTTT.

The chain combines TRBV6-6 with TRBJ1-5; 7 positions agree with TRBD1. With V trimmed by 1 base and J by 5 bases, 5 bases remained unmatched. The CDR3 is 15 amino acids. The V gene's germline CDR1 is MNHNY and CDR2 SVGAGI (reference sequence). The CDR3 DNA reads as TGTGCCAGCAGTTACTTTGACAGGGCCGATCAGCCCCAGCATTTT. It specifies CASSYFDRADQPQHF.

This sequence joins TRBV24-1 and TRBJ1-6; D remains unclear. Germline V gene lookup returns CDR1 KGHDR and CDR2 SFDVKD. The CDR3 spans 20 residues. Deletions cut 1 base from V and 10 bases from J, with 28 bases between. CDR3 in amino acids: CATSDLAVGRSPIRVSPLHF. Here the CDR3 DNA reads TGTGCCACCAGTGATTTAGCGGTAGGCAGGTCCCCAATACGGGTCTCACCCCTCCACTTT.

The V gene is TRBV20-1, the J gene TRBJ2-1; 8 bases map to TRBD2. Looked up from germline, CDR1 is DFQATT and CDR2 is SNEGSKA (reference sequence). V shed 3 bases and J 8 bases; nucleotides not matched to a gene: 12. CDR3 length equals 15 residues. This CDR3 is CSASAPGTRTYEQFF. The CDR3 bases are TGCAGTGCTAGTGCACCCGGGACTAGAACATATGAGCAGTTCTTC.

V gene TRBV23-1 combines with J gene TRBJ1-5; possibly TRBD1 for D (5 bases). TRBV23-1 is recorded as an ORF, its role being uncertain. Between the trimmed V and J ends, which lost 10 bases and 0 bases, there was a span of 13 bases. The CDR3 runs to 14 residues. Written as DNA, the CDR3 is TGCGCCATGCCGCGGGGGTATAGCAATCAGCCCCAGCATTTT. Translating it yields CAMPRGYSNQPQHF.

This clone was found once. This sequence joins TRBV5-6 and TRBJ1-5; D may be TRBD1 (5 bases). Germline CDR1 is SGHDT and CDR2 is YYEEEE. V dropped 3 bases and J dropped 6 bases, with 16 bases sitting between them. The CDR3 is made up of 15 amino acids. Here the CDR3 reads CASSWGLVGSQPQHF. CDR3 nucleotides: TGTGCCAGCAGCTGGGGACTGGTGGGTAGTCAGCCCCAGCATTTT.

The chain couples TRBV7-9 to TRBJ2-1; D remains ambiguous. The CDR3 loop spans 13 amino acids. The V gene's germline CDR1 is SEHNR and CDR2 FQNEAQ (reference sequence). V gave up 5 bases and J gave up 6 bases, with 11 bases separating them. The CDR3 here is CASSEIPGNEQFF. The CDR3 bases are TGTGCCAGCAGCGAGATACCGGGCAATGAGCAGTTCTTC.

This chain uses TRBV2 with TRBJ2-3; no firm D call. V shed 7 bases and J shed 5 bases, with 7 bases lying between them. From germline, CDR1 is SNHLY and CDR2 FYNNEI. This CDR3 has 11 amino acids. CDR3 nucleotides: TGTGCCAGCAACCCAGGAGATACGCAGTATTTT. It is translated as CASNPGDTQYF.

The CDR3 reads CASGRDGTDTQYF. In nucleotides, the CDR3 is TGTGCCAGTGGGCGGGACGGGACAGATACGCAGTATTTT. This chain links TRBV19 with TRBJ2-3; tentatively, D is TRBD2 (6 bases). Germline CDR1 and CDR2: LNHDA and SQIVND (reference sequence). The CDR3 covers 13 residues. V was shortened by 8 bases and J by 3 bases, with 12 bases between the two germline ends. Using reference TRBV19 and TRBJ2-3 for the parts outside the CDR3, the full variable domain is DGGITQSPKYLFRKEGQNVTLSCEQNLNHDAMYWYRQDPGQGLRLIYYSQIVNDFQKGDIAEGYSVSREKKESFPLTVTSAQKNPTAFYLCASGRDGTDTQYFGPGTRLTVL.